This entry concerns a single TCR beta chain. This record comes from a study of regulatory T cells in long-lasting Graves disease. This CDR3 comprises 14 residues. Between the trimmed V and J ends, which lost 10 bases and 0 bases, there was a span of 13 bases. Germline CDR1 is ENHRY and CDR2 is SYGVKD. The time point: newly diagnosed GD, antithyroid drugs for less than 3 months. PBMCs provided the RNA from which the TCR library was made. Researchers made TCR beta libraries by using iRepertoire HTBI primers and running Arm-PCR on CDR3 regions. TCRdb re-called the multiplex PCR reads through MiXCR, storing one row per CDR3 protein. The sample holds some 560,000 distinct CDR3 sequences; 16% are singletons and the top ten take more than 20%. These data also formed part of another study, on T cells in Graves' hyperthyroidism and ophthalmopathy.

The sequences come from peripheral blood mononuclear cells (PBMCs), collected at new diagnosis, from a patient treated with antithyroid drugs. This receptor was obtained from a woman between 40 and 65 years old with Graves disease. The gene calls are TRBV10-3 and TRBJ1-3; D unresolved. The DNA for the CDR3 is TGTGCCACCAAGGACGGGAGCTCTGGAAACACCATATATTTT. Translation: CATKDGSSGNTIYF.